The rows below give T cell receptor beta chains drawn from one sample of a study of PD-1 blockade in classical Hodgkin lymphoma. Sequencing used immunoSEQ multiplex PCR; TCRdb keeps in-frame clones, though not all of them. The table has around 12,000 clones, roughly nine tenths seen once. Source: CD4+ T cells from blood, taken at baseline. Receptors were obtained from a human donor with classical Hodgkin lymphoma. Both conserved end residues are part of each CDR3. The D gene is left open where the match is weak. Not all rows give a size; the values are once, few, many and, for expanded clones, a class.

d_call	v_call	j_call	clone_size	cdr3_aa	cdr3_nt
-	TRBV7-8	TRBJ2-3	-	CASSPLGADTQYF	TGTGCCAGCAGCCCCCTGGGGGCAGATACGCAGTATTTT
TRBD1	TRBV28	TRBJ1-1	-	CASSFPDRAGTEAFF	TGTGCCAGCAGTTTCCCGGACAGGGCGGGGACTGAAGCTTTCTTT
-	TRBV29-1	TRBJ2-4	-	CSVAAANIQYF	TGCAGCGTTGCTGCAGCTAACATTCAGTACTTC
-	TRBV11-2	TRBJ1-5	-	CASSFTKGQPQHF	TGTGCCAGCAGCTTCACGAAGGGTCAGCCCCAGCATTTT
-	TRBV28	TRBJ1-1	-	CASSPSGGTEAFF	TGTGCCAGCAGCCCCAGTGGGGGCACTGAAGCTTTCTTT
-	TRBV28	TRBJ2-1	-	CASSLFGRSYNEQFF	TGTGCCAGCAGTTTGTTTGGCAGGTCCTACAATGAGCAGTTCTTC
TRBD1	TRBV5-1	TRBJ1-3	once	CASSLLGRGIASSSGNTIYF	TGCGCCAGCAGCTTACTTGGCAGGGGGATCGCGTCCTCCTCTGGAAACACCATATATTTT
-	TRBV9	TRBJ2-3	-	CASSPRQIPDTQYF	TGTGCCAGCAGCCCCCGACAGATCCCAGATACGCAGTATTTT
-	TRBV19	TRBJ1-5	-	CASSNIYSNQPQHF	TGTGCCAGTAGTAACATCTATAGCAATCAGCCCCAGCATTTT
-	TRBV7-3	TRBJ2-7	once	CASRSGTSNEQYF	TGTGCCAGCAGGTCCGGGACATCCAACGAGCAGTACTTC
TRBD1	TRBV5-1	TRBJ2-7	once	CASSLGRTGGEQYF	TGCGCCAGCAGCTTGGGGCGGACAGGGGGCGAGCAGTACTTC
-	TRBV18	TRBJ1-5	once	CASSPRQPEDSNQPQHF	TGTGCCAGCTCACCCAGACAGCCAGAAGATAGCAATCAGCCCCAGCATTTT
TRBD2	TRBV19	TRBJ2-3	-	CASIGGGTGTDTQYF	TGTGCCAGTATCGGGGGGGGGACGGGCACAGATACGCAGTATTTT
-	TRBV7-9	TRBJ1-1	-	CASSFYRDWGTEAFF	TGTGCCAGCAGCTTCTACAGGGACTGGGGCACTGAAGCTTTCTTT
TRBD1	TRBV6-4	TRBJ2-3	-	CASKCAPTRGDTQYF	TGTGCCAGCAAGTGTGCACCGACCAGGGGGGATACGCAGTATTTT
-	TRBV7-2	TRBJ2-5	-	CASSLSEGRETQYF	TGTGCCAGCAGCTTAAGCGAGGGTAGGGAGACCCAGTACTTC
TRBD2	TRBV6-4	TRBJ2-1	-	CASSDGGGQFF	TGTGCCAGCAGTGACGGGGGGGGGCAGTTCTTC
TRBD2	TRBV29-1	TRBJ2-7	-	CSVGSGRSQGEQYF	TGCAGCGTTGGTAGCGGGAGGTCGCAGGGCGAGCAGTACTTC
-	TRBV5-6	TRBJ2-3	-	CASSLVRGDTQYF	TGTGCCAGCAGCTTGGTTCGGGGAGATACGCAGTATTTT
-	TRBV7-8	TRBJ2-1	-	CASSLGPFSYSYNEQFF	TGTGCCAGCAGCTTAGGGCCATTTAGCTACTCCTACAATGAGCAGTTCTTC
-	TRBV6-6	TRBJ2-6	-	CAGGGGANVLTF	TGTGCCGGAGGTGGTGGGGCCAACGTCCTGACTTTC
-	TRBV9	TRBJ1-3	once	CASSVAAGVGNTIYF	TGTGCCAGCAGCGTAGCGGCAGGGGTCGGAAACACCATATATTTT
-	TRBV4-2	TRBJ2-7	-	CASSQAGKDYEQYF	TGTGCCAGCAGCCAAGCAGGGAAGGACTACGAGCAGTACTTC
TRBD1	TRBV6-1	TRBJ1-5	-	CASSGLLGQGGVQPQHF	TGTGCCAGCAGTGGCCTCCTGGGACAGGGGGGCGTTCAGCCCCAGCATTTT
-	TRBV5-4	TRBJ2-3	once	CASSPAQGGLTDTQYF	TGTGCCAGCAGCCCCGCTCAGGGGGGGCTCACAGATACGCAGTATTTT
-	TRBV5-1	TRBJ2-5	once	CASSLIGAPETQYF	TGCGCCAGCAGCCTCATTGGGGCTCCGGAGACCCAGTACTTC